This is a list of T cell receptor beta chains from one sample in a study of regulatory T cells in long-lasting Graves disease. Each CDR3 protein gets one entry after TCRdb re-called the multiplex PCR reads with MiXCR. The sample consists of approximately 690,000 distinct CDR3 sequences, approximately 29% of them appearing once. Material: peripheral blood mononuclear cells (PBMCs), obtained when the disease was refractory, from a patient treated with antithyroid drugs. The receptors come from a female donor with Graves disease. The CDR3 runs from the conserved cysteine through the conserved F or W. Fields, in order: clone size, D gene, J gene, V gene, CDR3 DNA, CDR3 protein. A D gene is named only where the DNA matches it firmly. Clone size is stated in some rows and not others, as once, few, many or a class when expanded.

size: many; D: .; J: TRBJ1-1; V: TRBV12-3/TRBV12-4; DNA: TGTGCCAGCAGTTTATCTTTATCGGAGAGGGTCACTGAAGCTTTCTTT; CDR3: CASSLSLSERVTEAFF
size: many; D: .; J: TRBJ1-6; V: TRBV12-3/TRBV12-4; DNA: TGTGCCAGCAGTTTACGGCCGATGGATTCACCCCTCCACTTT; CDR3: CASSLRPMDSPLHF
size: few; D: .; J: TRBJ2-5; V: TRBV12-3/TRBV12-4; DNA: TGTGCCAGCAGTCAACCAAGGGGGTCCCAAGAGACCCAGTACTTC; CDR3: CASSQPRGSQETQYF
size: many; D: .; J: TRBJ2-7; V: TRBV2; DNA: TGTGCCAGCAGGCAGGCATCGGGCTACGAGCAGTACTTC; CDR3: CASRQASGYEQYF
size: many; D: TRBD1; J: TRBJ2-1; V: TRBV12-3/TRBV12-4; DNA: TGTGCCAGCAGGATACAGGGGGCGCATCCCAATGAGCAGTTCTTC; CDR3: CASRIQGAHPNEQFF
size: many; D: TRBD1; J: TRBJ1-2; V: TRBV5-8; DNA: TGTGCCAGCAGCTTGACCGGGACAGGGACTTACGGCTACACCTTC; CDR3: CASSLTGTGTYGYTF
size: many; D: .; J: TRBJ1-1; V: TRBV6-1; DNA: TGTGCCAGCAGTGACCGGGGTTTGGGCACTGAAGCTTTCTTT; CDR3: CASSDRGLGTEAFF
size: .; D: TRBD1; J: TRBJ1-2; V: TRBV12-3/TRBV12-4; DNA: TGTGCCAGCAGTTTGGTGGACAGGGTGAACAATGACTACACCTTC; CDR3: CASSLVDRVNNDYTF
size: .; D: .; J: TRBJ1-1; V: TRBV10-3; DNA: TGTGCCATCAGTGTAGGGGGGATCGGCGCTTTCTTT; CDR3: CAISVGGIGAFF
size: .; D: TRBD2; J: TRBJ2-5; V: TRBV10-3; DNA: TGTGCCATCAGTGGGGGGCTAGCGGGCCAAGAGACCCAGTACTTC; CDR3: CAISGGLAGQETQYF
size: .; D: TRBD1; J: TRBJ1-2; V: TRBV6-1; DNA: TGTGCCAGCAGGCTCCATGGGTCGGACAGGGCTAACTATGGCTACACCTTC; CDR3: CASRLHGSDRANYGYTF
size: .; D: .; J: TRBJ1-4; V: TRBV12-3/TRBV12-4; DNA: TGTGCCAGCAGTTACCGACCGCTGCCTGCAACTAATGAAAAACTGTTTTTT; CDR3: CASSYRPLPATNEKLFF
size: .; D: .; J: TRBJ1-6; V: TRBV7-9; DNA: TGTGCCAGCACCGACCAGAATCTGGGGTATAATTCACCCCTCCACTTT; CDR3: CASTDQNLGYNSPLHF
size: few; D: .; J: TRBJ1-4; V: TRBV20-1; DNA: TGCAGTGCTAGAGGGGGGGGGGCTAGAGGTGAAAAACTGTTTTTT; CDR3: CSARGGGARGEKLFF
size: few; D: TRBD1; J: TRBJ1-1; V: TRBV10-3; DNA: TGTGCCATCACCTCCGGGACAGGGGTTATGAACACTGAAGCTTTCTTT; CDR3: CAITSGTGVMNTEAFF
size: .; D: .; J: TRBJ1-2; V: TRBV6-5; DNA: TGTGCCAGCAGTTACCTGCCTACAGACTATGGCTACACCTTC; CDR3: CASSYLPTDYGYTF
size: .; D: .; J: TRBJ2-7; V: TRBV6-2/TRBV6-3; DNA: TGTGCCAGCAGTTACGGGTCCAGGTCCTACGAGCAGTACTTC; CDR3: CASSYGSRSYEQYF
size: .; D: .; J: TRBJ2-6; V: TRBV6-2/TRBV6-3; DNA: TGTGCCAGCAGTGAAGAAGTAGTCTCTGGGGCCAACGTCCTGACTTTC; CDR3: CASSEEVVSGANVLTF
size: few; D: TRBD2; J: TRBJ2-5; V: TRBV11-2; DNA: TGTGCCAGCAGCTTAGGTACTAGCGGATACCAAGAGACCCAGTACTTC; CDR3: CASSLGTSGYQETQYF
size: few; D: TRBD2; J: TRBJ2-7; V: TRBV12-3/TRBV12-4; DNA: TGTGCCAGCAGTTCGGGACTAGCGGGCTCTTTC; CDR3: CASSSGLAGSF
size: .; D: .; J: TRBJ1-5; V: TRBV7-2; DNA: TGTGCCAGCAGCTTAGCCGGAGAGCAGCCCCAGCATTTT; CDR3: CASSLAGEQPQHF
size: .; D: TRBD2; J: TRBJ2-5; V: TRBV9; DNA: TGTGCCAGCAGCACCACTAGCGGGAGAGAGACCCAGTACTTC; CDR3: CASSTTSGRETQYF
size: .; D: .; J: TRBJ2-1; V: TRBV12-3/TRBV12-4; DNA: TGTGCCAGCAGTTACAGGGAAAGCTCCTACAATGAGCAGTTCTTC; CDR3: CASSYRESSYNEQFF
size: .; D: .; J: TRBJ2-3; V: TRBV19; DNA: TGTGCCAGTAGTATTGCGGGAAGGACAGATACGCAGTATTTT; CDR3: CASSIAGRTDTQYF
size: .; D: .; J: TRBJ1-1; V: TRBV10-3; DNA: TGTGCCATCACCCTCGACAGGTTGAACACTGAAGCTTTCTTT; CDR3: CAITLDRLNTEAFF
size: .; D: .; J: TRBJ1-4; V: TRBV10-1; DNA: TGCGCCAGCAGTGAGTTCGCCGCGGGGGAAAAACTGTTTTTT; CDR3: CASSEFAAGEKLFF
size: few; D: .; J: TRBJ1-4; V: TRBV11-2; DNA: TGTGCCAGCAGCTTAGATCCCGTCGTGGAAAAACTGTTTTTT; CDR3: CASSLDPVVEKLFF
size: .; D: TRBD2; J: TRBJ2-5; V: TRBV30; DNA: TGTGCCCAGAGAGGAGCGGGAGGTCAGACCCAGTACTTC; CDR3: CAQRGAGGQTQYF
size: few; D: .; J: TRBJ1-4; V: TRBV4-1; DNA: TGCGCCAGCAGCCAAGGTCGCAGTTCTAATGAAAAACTGTTTTTT; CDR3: CASSQGRSSNEKLFF